What follows describes a single TCR beta chain. Its specificity is not known. The sample originates from a study of T cell repertoires in cytomegalovirus infection. Across the whole study: CMV infection and matching HLA type were both indicated by public TCR beta signatures. Study-level points and caveats: Clonotype analysis showed dominance of the ex vivo response by HLA-C-restricted CMV-specific TCR beta clonotypes.

TCRdb ran MiXCR on the reads and lists one entry per CDR3 protein. The data hold approximately 750,000 distinct CDR3 sequences, with less than 40% observed a single time. This clonotype was obtained from a human donor in good health (CMV status not recorded). Some clones in this sample may be carry-over from other donors' samples. Input material: PBMCs.

As DNA, the CDR3 is TGCAGTGCTAGACAGGGCGGCCAGCCCCAGCATTTT. Its translation: CSARQGGQPQHF. The chain recombines TRBV20-1 with TRBJ1-5; weak D call: TRBD1 (5 bases). The CDR3 covers 12 residues. Germline-derived CDR1 and CDR2 are DFQATT and SNEGSKA (reference sequence). The ends were cut back, 2 bases at V and 7 bases at J, with 9 bases in the middle.